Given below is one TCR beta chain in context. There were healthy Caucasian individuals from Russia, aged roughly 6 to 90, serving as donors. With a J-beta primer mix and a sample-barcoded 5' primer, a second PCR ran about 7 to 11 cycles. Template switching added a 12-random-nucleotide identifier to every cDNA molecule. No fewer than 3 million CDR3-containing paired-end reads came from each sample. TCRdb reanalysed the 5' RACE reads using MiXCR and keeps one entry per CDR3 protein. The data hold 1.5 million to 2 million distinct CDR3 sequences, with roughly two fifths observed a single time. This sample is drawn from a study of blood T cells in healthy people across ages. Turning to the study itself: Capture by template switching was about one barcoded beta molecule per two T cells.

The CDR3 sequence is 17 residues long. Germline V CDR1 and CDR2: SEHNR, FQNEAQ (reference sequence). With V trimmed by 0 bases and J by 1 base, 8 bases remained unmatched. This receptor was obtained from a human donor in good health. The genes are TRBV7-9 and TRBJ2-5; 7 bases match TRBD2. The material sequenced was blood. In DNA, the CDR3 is TGTGCCAGCAGCTTAGCGGGGAGGGATAGCCTCCAAGAGACCCAGTACTTC. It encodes CASSLAGRDSLQETQYF.